The sequence of this TCR beta chain was determined in a study of T cell responses to AZD1222 COVID-19 vaccine. Findings and limits, study-wide: After two AZD1222 doses, spike-specific TCR breadth and depth rose versus day 0. Clonal diversity was possibly underestimated, and white British individuals and females predominated among donors. Of the AZD1222 recipients, only five to seven were seropositive at baseline.

As to this clone: Its target is unknown.

Produced via immunoSEQ multiplex PCR; TCRdb's table is partial and in-frame only. The sample holds 100,000 or so clones, more than 75% seen once. This receptor was obtained from an adult in good health. The sequenced sample was peripheral blood, obtained on day 0 of AZD1222 vaccination.

CDR3 DNA sequence: TGTGCCAGCAGTTTGGGGGGGTCCCAGCCCCAGCATTTT. It translates to CASSLGGSQPQHF. This chain links TRBV7-9 with TRBJ1-5, with a possible D match to TRBD1 (5 bases). CDR3 length: 13 amino acids. Germline loops: CDR1 SEHNR, CDR2 FQNEAQ (reference sequence). With 6 bases removed from V and 7 bases from J, the gap between germline ends came to 13 bases. Supplemented by reference TRBV7-9 and TRBJ1-5, the full variable domain reads DTGVSQNPRHKITKRGQNVTFRCDPISEHNRLYWYRQTLGQGPEFLTYFQNEAQLEKSRLLSDRFSAERPKGSFSTLEIQRTEQGDSAMYLCASSLGGSQPQHFGDGTRLSIL.